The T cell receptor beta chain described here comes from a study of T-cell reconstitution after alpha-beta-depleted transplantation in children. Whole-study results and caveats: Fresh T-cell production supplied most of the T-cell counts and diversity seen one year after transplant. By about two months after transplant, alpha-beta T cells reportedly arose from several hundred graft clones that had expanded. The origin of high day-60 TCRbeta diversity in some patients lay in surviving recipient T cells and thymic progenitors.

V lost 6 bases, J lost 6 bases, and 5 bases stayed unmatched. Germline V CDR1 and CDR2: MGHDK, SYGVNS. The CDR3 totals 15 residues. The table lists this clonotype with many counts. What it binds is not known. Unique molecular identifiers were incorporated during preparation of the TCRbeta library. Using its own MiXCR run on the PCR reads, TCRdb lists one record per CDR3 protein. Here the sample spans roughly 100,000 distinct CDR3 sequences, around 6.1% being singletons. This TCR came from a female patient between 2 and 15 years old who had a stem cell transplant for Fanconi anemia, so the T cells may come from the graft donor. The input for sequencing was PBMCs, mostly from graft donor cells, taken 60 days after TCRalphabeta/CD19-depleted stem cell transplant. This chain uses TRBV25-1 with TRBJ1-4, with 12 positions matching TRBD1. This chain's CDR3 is CASRGTGGSYEKLFF. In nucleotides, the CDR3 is TGTGCCAGCAGAGGGACAGGGGGCAGCTATGAAAAACTGTTTTTT. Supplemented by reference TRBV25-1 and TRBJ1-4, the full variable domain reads EADIYQTPRYLVIGTGKKITLECSQTMGHDKMYWYQQDPGMELHLIHYSYGVNSTEKGDLSSESTVSRIRTEHFPLTLESARPSHTSQYLCASRGTGGSYEKLFFGSGTQLSVL.